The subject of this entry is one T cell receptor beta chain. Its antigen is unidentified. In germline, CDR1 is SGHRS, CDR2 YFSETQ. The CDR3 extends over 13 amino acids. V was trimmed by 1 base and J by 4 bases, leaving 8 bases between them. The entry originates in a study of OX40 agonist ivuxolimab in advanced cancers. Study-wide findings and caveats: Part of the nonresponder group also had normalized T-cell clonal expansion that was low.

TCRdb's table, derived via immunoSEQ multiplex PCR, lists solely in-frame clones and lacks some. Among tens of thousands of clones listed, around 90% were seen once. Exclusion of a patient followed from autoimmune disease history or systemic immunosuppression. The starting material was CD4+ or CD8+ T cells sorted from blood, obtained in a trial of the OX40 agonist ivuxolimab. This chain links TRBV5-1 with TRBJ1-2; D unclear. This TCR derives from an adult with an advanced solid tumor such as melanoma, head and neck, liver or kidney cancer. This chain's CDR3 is CASSLSTGYGYTF. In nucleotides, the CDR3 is TGCGCCAGCAGCTTGTCGACCGGCTATGGCTACACCTTC.